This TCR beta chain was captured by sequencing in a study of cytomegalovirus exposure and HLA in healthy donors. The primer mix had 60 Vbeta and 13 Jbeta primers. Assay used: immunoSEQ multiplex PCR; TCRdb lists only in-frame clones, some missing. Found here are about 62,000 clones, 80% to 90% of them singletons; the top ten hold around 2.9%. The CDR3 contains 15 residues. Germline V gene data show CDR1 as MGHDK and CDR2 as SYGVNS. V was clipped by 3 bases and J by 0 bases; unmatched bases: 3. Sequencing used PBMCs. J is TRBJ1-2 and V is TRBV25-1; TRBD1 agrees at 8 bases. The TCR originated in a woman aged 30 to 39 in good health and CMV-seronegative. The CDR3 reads CASSEPGQANYGYTF. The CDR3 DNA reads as TGTGCCAGCAGTGAGCCGGGACAGGCTAACTATGGCTACACCTTC.